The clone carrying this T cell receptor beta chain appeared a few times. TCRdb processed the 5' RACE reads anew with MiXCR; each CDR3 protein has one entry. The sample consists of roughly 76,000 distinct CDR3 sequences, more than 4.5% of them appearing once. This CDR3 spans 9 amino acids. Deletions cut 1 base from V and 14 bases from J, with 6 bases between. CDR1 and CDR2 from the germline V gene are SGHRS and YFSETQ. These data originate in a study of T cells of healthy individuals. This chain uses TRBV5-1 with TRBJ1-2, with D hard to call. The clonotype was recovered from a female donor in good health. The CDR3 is CASSLPYTF. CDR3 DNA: TGCGCCAGCAGCTTGCCCTATACCTTC.